This TCR beta chain was found in a study of neurological immune-mediated disorders (dated by TCRdb to the late 2010s). About the full investigation: Peripheral blood TCR-beta repertoires from patients with HTLV-I-associated myelopathy (HAM/TSP), patients with multiple sclerosis, and healthy controls were compared in the study using UMI-based sequencing. Alongside PBMC samples, the set of fewer than 110 TCR-beta libraries contained longitudinal samples, technical triplicates, and paired CD4+ and CD8+ T-cell subsets that had been sorted. Technical triplicate libraries were sequenced to precisely calculate the variability in frequency of each individual clone. The cohort included some 68 subjects: roughly 14 with HAM/TSP, some 34 with multiple sclerosis, and 20 healthy controls. The paper as a whole reports these results and caveats: The highest TCR clonal expansion was observed in HAM/TSP patients, whereas the lowest was observed in MS patients, even when compared with healthy controls. Across subjects, expanded clones never shared an identical CDR3 amino acid sequence, which suggests that the TCR-beta repertoires in every group were private.

In the paper's terms, the time point label means: technical triplicate 2. TCR libraries for sorted subsets were made from 800,000 to 1,000,000 sorted CD4+ or CD8+ T cells. PBMCs were separated from peripheral blood using Ficoll-Hypaque density gradient centrifugation and then cryopreserved in liquid nitrogen. The study also sequenced paired sorted CD4+ and CD8+ subsets from healthy controls, HAM/TSP patients and MS patients. Ten or more counts support this clonotype. It lacks a known antigen. There are no base qualities to consult, and no much larger clone falls within one base. cDNA was synthesized by template-switch 5'RACE using a primer with a 10-nucleotide random unique molecular identifier that tagged each TCR transcript. Every sequencing run yielded over 200 million TCR-beta sequences covering 15-18 subjects. The RNeasy kit was used to extract total RNA. The KAPA Real-time Library Amplification kit was used to amplify TCR-beta VDJ regions with primers for the TCR constant region and the 5'RACE anchor. Sample indexes and Illumina adaptors were added in a first PCR, after which library yield was increased in a second PCR. After Ampure bead purification, the TCR product of roughly 650 bp was size-selected on a 2% E-gel SizeSelection system. Library quality was checked on a Bioanalyzer, concentration was measured with Qubit, and libraries were quantified with the Kapa Library Quantification kit before pooling. An Illumina HiSeq 2500 sequenced the libraries paired-end 2 x 150 bp. To increase sequence diversity, roughly 24-32% phiX was spiked into each library pool. Concerning the study's data processing: The quality-filtered reads were processed with the UMI-based MiGEC pipeline, whose error correction step removed more than 90% of the raw TCR sequences. VDJ genes were aligned to IMGT germline references, and clonotypes were defined by unique CDR3 amino acid sequence plus V-J genes. Clonal expansion, Shannon diversity and CDR3 relatedness were evaluated with VDJtools (CalcPairwiseDistances, ClusterSamples), while phylogenetic trees were built in CLCbio workbench. Expanded clones were defined as having at least 8 unique UMIs, based on coefficient-of-variation modelling across technical triplicates. TCRdb's own reprocessing of the public reads used fastp at Q25 and MiXCR and kept productive beta chains. CDR3 protein sequences are deduplicated, and each keeps its most common genes and DNA. The V and J calls reflect TCRdb's pipeline rather than the authors' work. For this sample there are fewer than 40,000 distinct CDR3 sequences; roughly 15% appear just once. Together, the top ten hold approximately 5.4% of the sample.

V is trimmed back by 6 bases and J by 5 bases, and the junction contains 15 bases that no gene match accounts for. The CDR3 covers 16 residues, taking in both the cysteine and the phenylalanine. The read is trimmed to its CDR3 DNA, 48 bases read in frame from base 1. The germline V gene encodes CDR1 SGHDT and CDR2 YYEEEE. The sequenced sample was CD4+ T cells from blood. This sequence originates from a female donor with HTLV-1-associated myelopathy (HAM/TSP). The chain is made from TRBV5-6 and TRBJ2-5; TRBD1 agrees with 8 junctional bases. The encoded CDR3 is CASTGRQQGAGETQYF. The DNA is TGTGCCAGCACCGGCCGACAGCAGGGGGCAGGGGAGACCCAGTACTTC. The CDR3, completed at both ends by the reference TRBV5-6 and TRBJ2-5 genes, gives the full variable domain DAGVTQSPTHLIKTRGQQVTLRCSPKSGHDTVSWYQQALGQGPQFIFQYYEEEERQRGNFPDRFSGHQFPNYSSELNVNALLLGDSALYLCASTGRQQGAGETQYFGPGTRLLVL.